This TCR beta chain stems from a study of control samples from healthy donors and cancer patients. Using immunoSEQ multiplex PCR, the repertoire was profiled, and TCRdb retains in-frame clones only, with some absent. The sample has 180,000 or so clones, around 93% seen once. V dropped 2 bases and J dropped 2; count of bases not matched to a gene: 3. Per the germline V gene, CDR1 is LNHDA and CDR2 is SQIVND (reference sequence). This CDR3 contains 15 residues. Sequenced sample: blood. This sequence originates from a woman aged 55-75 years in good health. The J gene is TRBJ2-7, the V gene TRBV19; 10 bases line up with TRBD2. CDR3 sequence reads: CASSIYLAGAYEQYF. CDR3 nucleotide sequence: TGTGCCAGTAGTATATACCTAGCGGGGGCCTACGAGCAGTACTTC.